The rows below give T cell receptor beta chains drawn from one sample of a study of shared clonotypes between healthy human individuals. Repertoires were generated with immunoSEQ multiplex PCR, while TCRdb's copy carries only in-frame clones and drops some. Of about 1.9 million clones detected, just over 90% appear once; the ten largest clones hold less than 2%. Sequencing was carried out using naive CD8+ T cells from PBMCs. The receptor set was obtained from a man younger than 30 in good health. Some clones in this sample may be carry-over from other donors' samples. Each CDR3 is given with its conserved first and last residue. D genes are given only for firm matches. Clone size is given for some rows only: seen once, a few or many times, or a class if the clone is expanded.

V gene,clone size,J gene,D gene,CDR3 protein,CDR3 DNA
TRBV11-2,.,TRBJ2-3,TRBD2,CASSLDRLAGGPAFTGTQYF,TGTGCCAGCAGCTTAGATAGACTAGCGGGAGGGCCGGCCTTCACTGGTACGCAGTATTTT
TRBV19,.,TRBJ1-1,.,CASPIPGGPNTEAFF,TGTGCCAGTCCTATTCCGGGAGGGCCGAACACTGAAGCTTTCTTT
TRBV9,.,TRBJ2-7,.,CASSVGATYEQYF,TGTGCCAGCAGCGTGGGTGCAACCTACGAGCAGTACTTC
TRBV29-1,.,TRBJ2-7,TRBD2,CSVPIPSTSGRITYEQYF,TGCAGCGTTCCCATCCCTTCGACTAGCGGGAGAATAACCTACGAGCAGTACTTC
TRBV6-6,.,TRBJ2-5,.,CASSYGGGETQYF,TGTGCCAGCAGTTACGGTGGGGGTGAGACCCAGTACTTC
TRBV11-2,.,TRBJ1-1,.,CASSLATRFEAFF,TGTGCCAGCAGCTTAGCCACCAGATTTGAAGCTTTCTTT
TRBV7-6,.,TRBJ2-7,TRBD1,CASSLEGQDRHEQYF,TGTGCCAGCAGCTTAGAGGGACAGGACCGGCACGAGCAGTACTTC
TRBV19,.,TRBJ2-7,TRBD2,CASSIGSSGSREQYF,TGTGCCAGTAGTATAGGTTCGAGCGGGAGTCGCGAGCAGTACTTC
TRBV11-2,.,TRBJ2-1,TRBD2,CASSSREAPYNEQFF,TGTGCCAGCAGTTCGCGGGAGGCACCATACAATGAGCAGTTCTTC
TRBV27,.,TRBJ2-7,.,CASSLSSEAYEQYF,TGTGCCAGCAGTTTGAGCAGTGAAGCCTACGAGCAGTACTTC
TRBV11-2,.,TRBJ2-1,TRBD1,CASSLGQGVYNEQFF,TGTGCCAGCAGCTTAGGGCAGGGGGTTTACAATGAGCAGTTCTTC
TRBV9,.,TRBJ2-3,TRBD2,CASSVVDRLAASPSGGTDTQYF,TGTGCCAGCAGCGTAGTCGACCGACTAGCGGCGTCCCCTTCGGGGGGCACAGATACGCAGTATTTT
TRBV4-1,.,TRBJ2-1,.,CASSQISGHYNEQFF,TGCGCCAGCAGCCAAATATCCGGACACTACAATGAGCAGTTCTTC
TRBV7-9,.,TRBJ2-1,TRBD1,CASSSPTGAGYNEQFF,TGTGCCAGCAGCTCCCCAACAGGGGCCGGCTACAATGAGCAGTTCTTC
TRBV5-1,.,TRBJ2-7,.,CASRGRGFYEQYF,TGCGCCAGCAGAGGGAGGGGGTTTTACGAGCAGTACTTC
TRBV5-1,once,TRBJ1-1,.,CASSPGLHTEAFF,TGCGCCAGCAGCCCGGGTCTTCACACTGAAGCTTTCTTT
TRBV11-2,once,TRBJ2-5,.,CASTLGGRVETQYF,TGTGCCAGCACCCTAGGCGGCAGGGTAGAGACCCAGTACTTC
TRBV19,.,TRBJ2-7,TRBD2,CASSGTRDTYKQYF,TGTGCCAGTAGTGGGACTAGAGATACCTACAAGCAGTACTTC
TRBV14,.,TRBJ2-1,.,CASSHFNHRATEQFF,TGTGCCAGCAGCCACTTCAATCACAGGGCTACGGAGCAGTTCTTC
TRBV7-9,.,TRBJ1-1,.,CASSLVGQEAFF,TGTGCCAGCAGCTTAGTTGGACAGGAAGCTTTCTTT
TRBV5-6,.,TRBJ1-1,.,CASSLASEGVNTEAFF,TGTGCCAGCAGCTTGGCCAGCGAGGGGGTGAACACTGAAGCTTTCTTT
TRBV9,.,TRBJ2-3,.,CASSTSAGPSTDTQYF,TGTGCCAGCAGCACCTCAGCGGGCCCTAGCACAGATACGCAGTATTTT
TRBV21-1,.,TRBJ2-2,.,CASSKVSLAHAGELFF,TGTGCCAGCAGCAAAGTATCTCTGGCTCACGCCGGGGAGCTGTTTTTT
TRBV19,.,TRBJ2-7,.,CASSIEGQPYEQYF,TGTGCCAGTAGTATAGAAGGACAACCCTACGAGCAGTACTTC
TRBV7-9,.,TRBJ2-1,.,CASSLGQALSSYNEQFF,TGTGCCAGCAGCTTAGGGCAAGCTCTGAGCTCCTACAATGAGCAGTTCTTC
TRBV30,.,TRBJ2-3,TRBD2,CAWSVSGGTDTQYF,TGTGCCTGGAGTGTAAGCGGGGGCACAGATACGCAGTATTTT
TRBV29-1,.,TRBJ1-2,TRBD1,CSVGPISGTGETNYGYTF,TGCAGCGTTGGGCCAATATCCGGGACAGGGGAAACTAACTATGGCTACACCTTC
TRBV27,.,TRBJ2-3,TRBD2,CASSPTGTRALSTDTQYF,TGTGCCAGCAGTCCCACCGGGACTAGGGCCCTTAGCACAGATACGCAGTATTTT
TRBV11-2,.,TRBJ1-2,.,CASSLGHYYGYTF,TGTGCCAGCAGCTTAGGACATTACTATGGCTACACCTTC
TRBV5-1,.,TRBJ2-7,.,CASSLALFTYEQYF,TGCGCCAGCAGCTTGGCGCTTTTTACCTACGAGCAGTACTTC
TRBV6-1,.,TRBJ1-2,TRBD1,CASSEGGTDINYGYTF,TGTGCCAGCAGTGAAGGGGGGACAGATATTAACTATGGCTACACCTTC
TRBV28,few,TRBJ1-2,.,CASSLTRNYGYTF,TGTGCCAGCAGTTTAACGCGTAACTATGGCTACACCTTC
TRBV7-9,.,TRBJ2-5,TRBD2,CASSRTSGKQETQYF,TGTGCCAGCAGTCGGACTAGCGGGAAACAAGAGACCCAGTACTTC
TRBV7-2,.,TRBJ1-2,.,CASSLAGSLSGYTF,TGTGCCAGCAGCTTAGCAGGGTCGCTATCTGGCTACACCTTC
TRBV5-4,.,TRBJ2-1,TRBD1,CASSGGQGALNEQFF,TGTGCCAGCAGCGGCGGACAGGGGGCACTCAATGAGCAGTTCTTC
TRBV30,.,TRBJ2-1,TRBD1,CAWSTLRTGGSYNEQFF,TGTGCCTGGAGTACCCTTCGGACAGGGGGGTCCTACAATGAGCAGTTCTTC
TRBV4-3,.,TRBJ2-1,.,CASSQGRTVYNEQFF,TGCGCCAGCAGCCAAGGCCGGACTGTATACAATGAGCAGTTCTTC
TRBV19,.,TRBJ2-1,TRBD2,CASSKRTSGITNEQFF,TGTGCCAGTAGTAAACGGACTAGCGGGATTACGAATGAGCAGTTCTTC
TRBV4-1,.,TRBJ2-4,.,CASSQDSPILAKNIQYF,TGCGCCAGCAGCCAAGATAGCCCGATCCTAGCCAAAAACATTCAGTACTTC
TRBV27,once,TRBJ2-7,TRBD2,CASSFFASGTYEQYF,TGTGCCAGCAGTTTTTTCGCTAGCGGAACCTACGAGCAGTACTTC
TRBV4-1,.,TRBJ2-5,TRBD2,CASSQVGGRRRETQYF,TGCGCCAGCAGCCAAGTTGGCGGGAGGCGGCGTGAGACCCAGTACTTC
TRBV5-4,.,TRBJ1-2,.,CASSSWTEYGYTF,TGTGCCAGCAGCTCCTGGACAGAATATGGCTACACCTTC
TRBV7-3,once,TRBJ1-1,TRBD1,CASTQTGQGRNTEAFF,TGTGCCAGCACCCAAACTGGACAGGGAAGGAACACTGAAGCTTTCTTT
TRBV7-8,.,TRBJ2-5,TRBD1,CASSQTPGQIQKTQYF,TGTGCCAGCAGTCAGACCCCGGGACAGATACAAAAGACCCAGTACTTC
TRBV9,.,TRBJ2-2,.,CASRGTAAGELFF,TGTGCCAGCAGAGGGACCGCCGCCGGGGAGCTGTTTTTT
TRBV19,.,TRBJ2-7,.,CASLGDSYEQYF,TGTGCCAGCCTAGGGGATTCCTACGAGCAGTACTTC
TRBV2,.,TRBJ2-1,.,CASSDGLPRLF,TGTGCCAGCAGTGATGGTCTTCCGCGGCTCTTC
TRBV19,.,TRBJ1-1,TRBD1,CASVDRGQGLVNTEAFF,TGTGCCAGTGTCGATCGGGGACAGGGTCTGGTGAACACTGAAGCTTTCTTT
TRBV25-1,.,TRBJ1-2,.,CASSDRGNGYTF,TGTGCCAGCAGTGACAGAGGTAATGGCTACACCTTC
TRBV29-1,.,TRBJ1-1,.,CSVEGRTLGAAEAFF,TGCAGCGTTGAAGGTCGGACCCTAGGGGCAGCCGAAGCTTTCTTT